Following are 5 T cell receptor beta chains from one sample sequenced in a study of immune heterogeneity within non-small cell lung tumors. Template input was genomic DNA from bulk tumor (around 610 ng per sample). Biopsy collection occurred during surgery, with several far-apart biopsies per primary tumor. Patients had untreated, newly diagnosed non-small cell lung cancer and underwent curative surgery. Amplification of TCR beta CDR3 was performed by multiplex PCR with 32 V and 13 J primers. TCRdb fed the multiplex PCR reads into MiXCR, producing one record per CDR3 protein. The sample carries about 15,000 distinct CDR3 sequences, roughly 30% recorded once. The source material was lung tumor tissue. These receptors were collected from a man aged 35 to 55 with non-small cell lung cancer.

This chain uses TRBV29-1 with TRBJ2-5, with TRBD1 matching over 11 bases. The V gene end was trimmed by 6 bases and the J gene end by 1 base; junction bases not matched to a gene: 4. The CDR3 is 14 residues long. The V gene's germline CDR1 is SQVTM and CDR2 ANQGSEA. Written as DNA, the CDR3 is TGCAGCGTGCAGGACAGGGGGCGCCAAGAGACCCAGTACTTC. Protein sequence: CSVQDRGRQETQYF.

On this clonotype itself: Sequence at one end of the junction differs from germline and may be a read error. The rearrangement links TRBV30 to TRBJ2-5, with 12 bases identical to TRBD2. This CDR3 comprises 18 residues. Germline values: CDR1 GTSNPN, CDR2 SVGIG (reference sequence). CDR3 DNA: TGTGCCTGGAGTCTTCTCTCTAGCGGGAGGGCCGGAGGTGAGACTCAGTACTTC. Translation: CAWSLLSSGRAGGETQYF.

In its sample, this clonotype ranks as medium-sized (0.01 to 0.1%). The chain combines TRBV28 with TRBJ1-5; D unclear. V was shortened by 1 base and J by 8 bases, with 12 bases between the two germline ends. CDR3 length: 14 amino acids. Germline V gives CDR1 MDHEN, CDR2 SYDVKM. CDR3 protein: CASSLSISIKPQHF. The CDR3 DNA reads as TGTGCCAGCAGTTTATCAATTTCCATAAAGCCCCAGCATTTT.

This clonotype was detected once. A much larger clone lies one base from this, so it may be a read error. The chain links TRBV24-1 to TRBJ1-5, with 11 bases fitting TRBD1. V shed 4 bases, J shed 5 bases, and the junction held 12 bases outside the gene matches. Germline CDR1 and CDR2: KGHDR and SFDVKD. This CDR3 contains 18 residues. CDR3 sequence: CATSERDRGLGSDQPQHF. In nucleotides, the CDR3 is TGTGCCACCAGTGAAAGGGACAGGGGGTTAGGAAGCGATCAGCCCCAGCATTTT.

This clonotype qualifies as medium-sized (0.01 to 0.1%). The chain combines TRBV3-1 with TRBJ2-2, with a possible D match to TRBD2 (6 bases). The CDR3 is made up of 16 amino acids. Germline lookup yields CDR1 LGHDT and CDR2 YNNKEL (reference sequence). V dropped 0 bases and J dropped 4 bases, with 12 bases sitting between them. CDR3 bases: TGTGCCAGCAGCCAAGATGCGGGAACTGGCACCGGGGAGCTGTTTTTT. Amino acids: CASSQDAGTGTGELFF.